This TCR beta chain was recorded in a study of blood T cell repertoires in COVID-19. Germline assignment: CDR1 MNHNY and CDR2 SVGAGI (reference sequence). The germline V and J ends were trimmed by 6 bases and 1 base, with 12 bases remaining between them. The CDR3 is made up of 14 amino acids. Enrollment of patients from Seattle took place during active infection, with longitudinal follow-up. Assay: immunoSEQ multiplex PCR; the TCRdb copy retains only in-frame clones and omits some. In the table there are 300,000 to 400,000 clones, almost 90% of which are singletons. The sequenced sample consisted of peripheral blood. The chain has TRBV6-6 and TRBJ1-1; TRBD1 is a possible D gene (5 bases). The clonotype comes from a woman aged 70-85 years with COVID-19, enrolled during active disease. The CDR3 sequence is CASRDNGENTEAFF. CDR3 DNA: TGTGCCAGCAGGGACAATGGGGAGAACACTGAAGCTTTCTTT.